These 4 T cell receptor beta chains share one sample of origin, sequenced in a study of blood T cells in healthy people across ages. For the second PCR, which ran for 7 to 11 cycles, a sample-barcoded 5' primer and a J-beta primer mix were used. Each CDR3 protein is one row after TCRdb ran MiXCR on the 5' RACE reads. The sample lists about 640,000 distinct CDR3 sequences; 25% to 30% were seen once. Input material: blood. The receptors come from a woman of 80 years or more in good health.

There are many counts of this clonotype. The CDR3 protein is CASSPSAGSSTDTQYF. Written as DNA, the CDR3 is TGCGCCAGCAGCCCCTCGGCAGGGAGTTCGACAGATACGCAGTATTTT. This sequence joins TRBV5-1 and TRBJ2-3; D tentatively fits TRBD1 or TRBD2 (5 bases each). Germline V gene lookup returns CDR1 SGHRS and CDR2 YFSETQ. The CDR3 is 16 residues long. The V gene lost 4 bases and the J gene lost 3 bases, with 18 bases spanning the gap.

The table lists this clonotype with many counts. The gene calls are TRBV20-1 and TRBJ1-6; no clear D. From germline, CDR1 is DFQATT and CDR2 SNEGSKA (reference sequence). The V gene lost 3 bases and the J gene lost 7 bases, with 10 bases spanning the gap. The CDR3 has 13 amino acids. The CDR3: CSARRSRNSPLHF. CDR3 nucleotides: TGCAGTGCTAGGAGAAGCCGGAATTCACCCCTCCACTTT.

The rearrangement uses TRBV7-9 and TRBJ1-3; D call uncertain. Germline CDR1 and CDR2: SEHNR and FQNEAQ (reference sequence). V lost 5 bases and J 0 bases, leaving 14 bases between the germline ends. The CDR3 is 16 residues long. CDR3 DNA sequence: TGTGCCAGCAGCCCCGGCGGCAGCAACTCTGGAAACACCATATATTTT. Its translation: CASSPGGSNSGNTIYF.

The table lists this clonotype with a few counts. This chain connects TRBV6-6 to TRBJ2-7; 10 positions match TRBD1. The CDR3 length is 13 residues. Germline V gene lookup returns CDR1 MNHNY and CDR2 SVGAGI (reference sequence). CDR3 region: CASSYAGTGATFV. As DNA, the CDR3 is TGTGCCAGCAGTTACGCCGGGACAGGGGCCACCTTTGTC.